Listed below are T cell receptor beta chains from one sample, sequenced in a study of STAT5B mutations in CD4+ large granular lymphocyte leukemia. Method: immunoSEQ multiplex PCR; TCRdb's copy keeps in-frame clones and lacks some. Seen here are fewer than 50,000 clones, 75% to 85% observed once, and the top ten hold around 0.57%. The sequencing input was CD4+ T cells from blood buffy coats. The receptors derive from a human donor in good health. Each CDR3 is given with its conserved first and last residue. The D gene is left open where the match is weak. Size is stated for part of the rows, as once, few or many counts, or as a class when the clone is expanded.

V gene	J gene	clone size	D gene	CDR3 DNA	CDR3 protein
TRBV7-9	TRBJ2-3	NA	NA	TGTGCCAGCAGCTTAGCGTTGGGCTCCACAGATACGCAGTATTTT	CASSLALGSTDTQYF
TRBV10-3	TRBJ1-2	NA	NA	TGTGCCATCACGGGACTTTATGGCTACACCTTC	CAITGLYGYTF
TRBV11-2	TRBJ2-1	NA	TRBD2	TGTGCCAGCAGCACCTTAGCGGGAGCCTACAATGAGCAGTTCTTC	CASSTLAGAYNEQFF
TRBV19	TRBJ2-2	NA	NA	TGTGCCAGTGGTCCTACGGGGATTAACACCGGGGAGCTGTTTTTT	CASGPTGINTGELFF
TRBV6-5	TRBJ1-5	once	NA	TGTGCCAGCCGCCCAAACGGACAGATGAATCAGCCCCAGCATTTT	CASRPNGQMNQPQHF
TRBV9	TRBJ2-5	NA	NA	TGTGCCAGCAGCAGACTAGATCAAGAGACCCAGTACTTC	CASSRLDQETQYF
TRBV27	TRBJ2-5	NA	NA	TGTGCCAGCAGTTACGCAGGGCGAGAGACCCAGTACTTC	CASSYAGRETQYF
TRBV2	TRBJ1-4	NA	NA	TGTGCCAGCAGTCCTAACGGGGGGTCTAATGAAAAACTGTTTTTT	CASSPNGGSNEKLFF
TRBV6-5	TRBJ2-1	NA	TRBD2	TGTGCCAGCCGGAGGACTAGCGGGAATAGTGAGCAGTTCTTC	CASRRTSGNSEQFF
TRBV6-6	TRBJ1-1	NA	NA	TGTGCCAGCAGTTACGCATTAACCACTGAAGCTTTCTTT	CASSYALTTEAFF
TRBV7-9	TRBJ2-5	once	NA	TGTGCCAGCAGCTACCCGGAAGAGACCCAGTACTTC	CASSYPEETQYF
TRBV19	TRBJ1-5	few	NA	TGTGCCAGTAGTATAGGGGACCGTAGGACACAACATAGCAATCAGCCCCAGCATTTT	CASSIGDRRTQHSNQPQHF
TRBV11-2	TRBJ2-5	NA	NA	TGTGCCAGCAGCTTAGGTGGGGCAGAGACCCAGTACTTC	CASSLGGAETQYF
TRBV10-3	TRBJ1-2	NA	TRBD1	TGTGCCATCAGTGATCCACGGACAGGGGCTAACTATGGCTACACCTTC	CAISDPRTGANYGYTF
TRBV5-1	TRBJ1-4	NA	NA	TGCGCCAGCAGCTTGCAGCAGGCCTCAACTAATGAAAAACTGTTTTTT	CASSLQQASTNEKLFF
TRBV29-1	TRBJ2-4	once	NA	TGCAGCGTTGTGGGGGTCATAGCCAAAAACATTCAGTACTTC	CSVVGVIAKNIQYF
TRBV7-9	TRBJ2-1	NA	NA	TGTGCCAGCACGCGCGGTAGCTCCTACAATGAGCAGTTCTTC	CASTRGSSYNEQFF
TRBV11-3	TRBJ2-2	NA	TRBD2	TGTGCCAGCAGCTCCAGCGGGACGAACACCGGGGAGCTGTTTTTT	CASSSSGTNTGELFF
TRBV5-5	TRBJ1-3	NA	NA	TGTGCCAGCAGCCTGAGTGCGGTTAGCTCTGGAAACACCATATATTTT	CASSLSAVSSGNTIYF
TRBV7-9	TRBJ2-2	NA	NA	TGTGCCAGCAGCTTAGCGAGGCTGAACACCGGGGAGCTGTTTTTT	CASSLARLNTGELFF
TRBV11-2	TRBJ2-1	NA	NA	TGTGCCAGCAGCTTAGATCTCGGAAACAATGAGCAGTTCTTC	CASSLDLGNNEQFF
TRBV19	TRBJ2-1	NA	TRBD1	TGTGCCAGTAGTATCGGGACAGGGGCCGCCAATGAGCAGTTCTTC	CASSIGTGAANEQFF
TRBV7-3	TRBJ2-6	NA	TRBD1	TGTGCCAGCAGCTTAACGAGTGGACAGGGGGAGGGGGCCAACGTCCTGACTTTC	CASSLTSGQGEGANVLTF
TRBV5-6	TRBJ2-1	NA	NA	TGTGCCAGCAGCTCCTACAGGTTGTCCTACAATGAGCAGTTCTTC	CASSSYRLSYNEQFF
TRBV12-5	TRBJ2-2	few	NA	TGTGCTAGTGGTTTGGTACCAGGGTTGGACACCGGGGAGCTGTTTTTT	CASGLVPGLDTGELFF
TRBV5-1	TRBJ1-4	NA	NA	TGCGCCAGCAGCCCTCTGGACAGTGGGGGGGGTGAAAAACTGTTTTTT	CASSPLDSGGGEKLFF
TRBV18	TRBJ2-3	NA	NA	TGTGCCAGCTCACCGACGACTGCCACGGGCACAGATACGCAGTATTTT	CASSPTTATGTDTQYF
TRBV7-9	TRBJ2-7	NA	NA	TGTGCCAGCAGCTTAGCCGAGTGGCAGTACTTC	CASSLAEWQYF
TRBV12-5	TRBJ2-7	NA	NA	TGTGCTAGTGGTTTGGACCAGGGTTACGAGCAGTACTTC	CASGLDQGYEQYF
TRBV9	TRBJ2-2	NA	NA	TGTGCCAGCAGCGTTCGACAGGACACCGGGGAGCTGTTTTTT	CASSVRQDTGELFF
TRBV7-6	TRBJ1-6	few	TRBD1	TGTGCCAGCAGCCCTGGCTCACAGGGGATGGCCTATAATTCACCCCTCCACTTT	CASSPGSQGMAYNSPLHF
TRBV5-1	TRBJ2-3	NA	TRBD2	TGCGCCAGCAGCCCTAGCGGGGGGGCCTTGGCAGATACGCAGTATTTT	CASSPSGGALADTQYF
TRBV9	TRBJ2-7	once	NA	TGTGCCAGCAGCGTAGACGACTGGGCCGGCGAGCAGTACTTC	CASSVDDWAGEQYF
TRBV6-5	TRBJ2-1	NA	TRBD2	TGTGCCAGCAGCTCGGGACTTTCGGGGGGGAATGAGCAGTTCTTC	CASSSGLSGGNEQFF
TRBV7-9	TRBJ2-7	NA	TRBD2	TGTGCCAGCAGCTTAGTACTAGCGGGAGGTTCGTACGAGCAGTACTTC	CASSLVLAGGSYEQYF
TRBV30	TRBJ1-2	NA	NA	TGTGCCTCGGGGGGGGGCTACACCTTC	CASGGGYTF
TRBV7-9	TRBJ2-1	few	TRBD2	TGTGCCAGCAGCCCCCAGGGAGCGGGAGGTCGGAATGAGCAGTTCTTC	CASSPQGAGGRNEQFF
TRBV27	TRBJ1-2	NA	NA	TGTGCCAGCAGTTTACTTTGGGGGTCGAGCGATGGCTACACCTTC	CASSLLWGSSDGYTF
TRBV6-6	TRBJ2-7	few	TRBD2	TGTGCCAGCAGTTACTCGGCTAGCGGAGTCCGCTACGAGCAGTACTTC	CASSYSASGVRYEQYF
TRBV5-1	TRBJ2-2	once	TRBD1	TGCGCCAGCAGCTTTCCGGGACAGGGGTACACCGGGGAGCTGTTTTTT	CASSFPGQGYTGELFF
TRBV30	TRBJ2-3	NA	NA	TGTGCCTGGACCCCGCGGGATACGCAGTATTTT	CAWTPRDTQYF
TRBV7-9	TRBJ2-7	few	TRBD2	TGTGCCAGCAGCATAACTAGCGGTTTCTCCTACGAGCAGTACTTC	CASSITSGFSYEQYF
TRBV7-3	TRBJ2-1	NA	NA	TGTGCCAGCAGCCCCCTGGGGTGGTCCTACAATGAGCAGTTCTTC	CASSPLGWSYNEQFF
TRBV7-8	TRBJ2-3	NA	TRBD2	TGTGCCAGCAGCTTAGCTCGACTAGCCACAGATACGCAGTATTTT	CASSLARLATDTQYF
TRBV6-1	TRBJ1-5	NA	NA	TGTGCCAGCAGTCCACAGGGAGGGCGCAATCAGCCCCAGCATTTT	CASSPQGGRNQPQHF
TRBV7-9	TRBJ1-2	NA	TRBD1	TGTGCCAGCAGCTTACAGACAGGGGGCACCTATGGCTACACCTTC	CASSLQTGGTYGYTF
TRBV19	TRBJ1-1	NA	NA	TGTGCCAGTAGTAAGACAGGCGCCGAAGCTTTCTTT	CASSKTGAEAFF
TRBV14	TRBJ2-3	NA	TRBD2	TGTGCCAGCAGCCAAGACTCTTTTCAGAGACGGACCCGGACTAGCAGGCATACGCAGTATTTT	CASSQDSFQRRTRTSRHTQYF
TRBV6-6	TRBJ2-1	NA	NA	TGTGCCAGCAGTTACGGAAGGGGGGCAAGGAGGCAGTTCTTC	CASSYGRGARRQFF
TRBV7-2	TRBJ2-2	NA	NA	TGTGCCAGCAGCTTATTTCCTCCCGCGAACACCGGGGAGCTGTTTTTT	CASSLFPPANTGELFF
TRBV5-7	TRBJ2-7	NA	NA	TGTGCCAGCAGCTTGTTTTCGGTATCACGCGGGCTGGCCTACGAGCAGTACTTC	CASSLFSVSRGLAYEQYF
TRBV19	TRBJ1-5	NA	NA	TGTGCCAGTAGTATAGGAGGACGATATAGCAATCAGCCCCAGCATTTT	CASSIGGRYSNQPQHF
TRBV6-5	TRBJ2-5	NA	NA	TGTGCCAGCAGGGCGGGTGGCGGAGAGACCCAGTACTTC	CASRAGGGETQYF
TRBV4-1	TRBJ2-5	NA	NA	TGCGCCAGCAGCCAAGTACAGACGTACCAAGAGACCCAGTACTTC	CASSQVQTYQETQYF